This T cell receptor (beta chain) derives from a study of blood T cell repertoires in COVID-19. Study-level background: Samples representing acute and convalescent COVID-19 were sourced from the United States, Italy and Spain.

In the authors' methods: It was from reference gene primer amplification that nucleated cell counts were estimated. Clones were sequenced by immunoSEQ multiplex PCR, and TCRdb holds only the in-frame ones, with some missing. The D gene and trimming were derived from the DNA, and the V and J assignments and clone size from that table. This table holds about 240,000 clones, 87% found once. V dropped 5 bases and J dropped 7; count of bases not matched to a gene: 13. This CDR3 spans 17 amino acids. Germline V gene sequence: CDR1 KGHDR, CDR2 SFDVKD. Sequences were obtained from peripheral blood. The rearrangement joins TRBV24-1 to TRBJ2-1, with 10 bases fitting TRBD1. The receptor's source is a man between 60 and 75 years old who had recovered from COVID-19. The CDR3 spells CATSAGDRGILENEQFF. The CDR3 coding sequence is TGTGCCACCAGTGCGGGGGACAGGGGTATTTTAGAAAATGAGCAGTTCTTC.